These T cell receptor beta chains were read from a single sample in a study of neurological immune-mediated disorders. TCRdb itself ran the 5' RACE reads through MiXCR, one entry per CDR3 protein. Among around 20,000 distinct CDR3 sequences listed, about a quarter were seen once. The sequencing sample was made of PBMCs. These receptor sequences come from a middle-aged man with HTLV-1-associated myelopathy (HAM/TSP). Both conserved end residues are part of each CDR3. D genes are given only for firm matches. Size tells how often a clone was seen (once, few, many) or the class of an expanded clone, and some rows leave it out.

DNA | CDR3 | J | V | size | D
TGCGCCAGCAGCTTGTTCCCCGGGACAGGGGGCACTGAAGCTTTCTTT | CASSLFPGTGGTEAFF | TRBJ1-1 | TRBV5-1 | few | TRBD1
TGTGCCAGCAGCCCGGGACAGGGGATACCCTACAATGAGCAGTTCTTC | CASSPGQGIPYNEQFF | TRBJ2-1 | TRBV3-1 | many | TRBD1
TGTGCCAGCAACCGGGGGGGGCCGAACACTGAAGCTTTCTTT | CASNRGGPNTEAFF | TRBJ1-1 | TRBV6-2/TRBV6-3 | . | .
TGCGCCAGCAGCTTGGCCACCAGTCAAAACATTCAGTACTTC | CASSLATSQNIQYF | TRBJ2-4 | TRBV5-1 | medium-sized | .
TGTGCCAGCAGCCAACGAGAGGGGGGGCAGTTCTTC | CASSQREGGQFF | TRBJ2-1 | TRBV27 | few | .
TGTGCCAGCAGTGAAGCGCTAGCGGGAGGGTCTGGGGCCAACGTCCTGACTTTC | CASSEALAGGSGANVLTF | TRBJ2-6 | TRBV6-1 | . | TRBD2
TGTGCCAGCAGTGACCCGGGGGCAAGGGAGCAGTACTTC | CASSDPGAREQYF | TRBJ2-7 | TRBV2 | many | .
TGCAGTGCTCTACTAGCGGAGGCGAACACCGGGGAGCTGTTTTTT | CSALLAEANTGELFF | TRBJ2-2 | TRBV20-1 | . | TRBD2
TGCAGTGCCGCCGACAGGAGAAGTAATCAGCCCCAGCATTTT | CSAADRRSNQPQHF | TRBJ1-5 | TRBV20-1 | . | .
TGCAGTGCTAGAGATTCGTCCAGGACACAGAACACTGAAGCTTTCTTT | CSARDSSRTQNTEAFF | TRBJ1-1 | TRBV20-1 | . | .
TGTGCCAGCAGTCGTGGACTGATTGAAGCTTTCTTT | CASSRGLIEAFF | TRBJ1-1 | TRBV7-9 | few | .
TGTGCCACGGGAGAGTTTGGGGGAGAGACCCAGTACTTC | CATGEFGGETQYF | TRBJ2-5 | TRBV15 | few | .
TGTGCCACCAGCAAAGGTCCCGGTCCCCAAGAGACCCAGTACTTC | CATSKGPGPQETQYF | TRBJ2-5 | TRBV15 | few | .
TGTGCCAGCAGCGTAGGTGGGGCGCTTTACAATGAGCAGTTCTTC | CASSVGGALYNEQFF | TRBJ2-1 | TRBV9 | . | .
TGTGCCAGCAGCTTAGCGCGGGACAATAGCTACGAGCAGTACTTC | CASSLARDNSYEQYF | TRBJ2-7 | TRBV7-9 | . | .
TGTGCCAGCGGGCGGGCGGGGTCCTACAATGAGCAGTTCTTC | CASGRAGSYNEQFF | TRBJ2-1 | TRBV6-5 | many | .
TGTGCCAGGGTTGGTGAGACCCAGTACTTC | CARVGETQYF | TRBJ2-5 | TRBV7-2 | few | .
TGCAGTGCTCCAAGCCCCTTGAGGGCGAGCTCCTACAATGAGCAGTTCTTC | CSAPSPLRASSYNEQFF | TRBJ2-1 | TRBV20-1 | medium-sized | .
TGCGCCAGCAGCTTGGAGGGCAGGGGAGTCGCTGAAGCTTTCTTT | CASSLEGRGVAEAFF | TRBJ1-1 | TRBV5-1 | . | .
TGTGCCAGCAGTTTGGAACAGGGCCCGGTTGGTGAAAAACTGTTTTTT | CASSLEQGPVGEKLFF | TRBJ1-4 | TRBV12-3/TRBV12-4 | . | .
TGCGCCAGCAGTCAAGGCCATGAAATAGATACGCAGCATTTT | CASSQGHEIDTQHF | TRBJ1-5 | TRBV23-1 | . | .
TGCAGTGGTTTAGGTGGGGGGCATTACTACAATGAGCAGTTCTTC | CSGLGGGHYYNEQFF | TRBJ2-1 | TRBV20-1 | . | .
TGTGCCATCAGCTCTACAGGGAGCGGCTACACCTTC | CAISSTGSGYTF | TRBJ1-2 | TRBV10-3 | . | .
TGCAGTGCTCCCACCCGCTTTTCCTACGAGCAGTACTTC | CSAPTRFSYEQYF | TRBJ2-7 | TRBV20-1 | few | .
TGCGCCAGCAGCCAAGGGAGCGGGGGGGCCACAGATACGCAGTATTTT | CASSQGSGGATDTQYF | TRBJ2-3 | TRBV4-3 | few | TRBD2
TGTGCCTGGAGGATACAGGGGTGGGCCACTGAAGCTTTCTTT | CAWRIQGWATEAFF | TRBJ1-1 | TRBV30 | . | TRBD1
TGTGCCAGCAGCGCCCGGGACGCAGGCGATTCACCCCTCCACTTT | CASSARDAGDSPLHF | TRBJ1-6 | TRBV7-6 | few | .
TGCAGCGTTGAACATGGCGCCTACACCTTC | CSVEHGAYTF | TRBJ1-2 | TRBV29-1 | . | .
TGTGCCAGCTCACCAGACAGAATGAACACTGAAGCTTTCTTT | CASSPDRMNTEAFF | TRBJ1-1 | TRBV18 | . | .
TGCGCCAGCAGCAGCGGACAGGGTGAAAAACTGTTTTTT | CASSSGQGEKLFF | TRBJ1-4 | TRBV5-1 | many | TRBD1
TGTGCAAGTCGCTTTCTCTGGACAGGGCGGCGAAATCAGCCCCAGCATTTT | CASRFLWTGRRNQPQHF | TRBJ1-5 | TRBV12-2 | . | .
TGTGCCAGCAGTCCAGGGACTAGCGGGGGGATCACCGGGGAGCTGTTTTTT | CASSPGTSGGITGELFF | TRBJ2-2 | TRBV12-3/TRBV12-4 | many | TRBD2
TGCGCCAGCAGCTTTAGGGAAAACAGTGTAGAGCAGTTCTTC | CASSFRENSVEQFF | TRBJ2-1 | TRBV5-1 | . | .
TGCAGTGCTAGTGTCCCGGGACAGGGGAACGAGCAGTACTTC | CSASVPGQGNEQYF | TRBJ2-7 | TRBV20-1 | few | TRBD1
TGTGCCAGCAGCTTAGGTGTCACCACTGATCGAGTAAATCAGCCCCAGCATTTT | CASSLGVTTDRVNQPQHF | TRBJ1-5 | TRBV7-9 | many | .
TGCAGTGCTAGAGGTCACAAGACAGTCGAAGCTTTCTTT | CSARGHKTVEAFF | TRBJ1-1 | TRBV20-1 | few | .
TGCAGTGCTAGAACCCAGGGGGCGAGCAATGAGCAGTTCTTC | CSARTQGASNEQFF | TRBJ2-1 | TRBV20-1 | . | TRBD1
TGCGCCAGCAGATATGACGGTAACACTGAAGCTTTCTTT | CASRYDGNTEAFF | TRBJ1-1 | TRBV5-1 | . | .
TGCGCCAGCAGCTTGGAGGGGTTAGGAGCTTTCTTT | CASSLEGLGAFF | TRBJ1-1 | TRBV5-1 | . | .
TGTGCCATCAGCCGAGAGGACAGGGTTACTGAAGCTTTCTTT | CAISREDRVTEAFF | TRBJ1-1 | TRBV10-3 | . | TRBD1
TGTGCCACCTTGCCGGACAGGACTAATGAAAAACTGTTTTTT | CATLPDRTNEKLFF | TRBJ1-4 | TRBV7-9 | many | TRBD1
TGTGCCAGCAGTGCCTTGTCAGGGGACACTGAAGCTTTCTTT | CASSALSGDTEAFF | TRBJ1-1 | TRBV6-1 | many | .
TGTGCCAGCACCGAGAAGGAGGGAAGGGAGACCCAGTACTTC | CASTEKEGRETQYF | TRBJ2-5 | TRBV6-1 | few | .
TGCGCCAGCAGCCAAGAAAGCAGCGGCTACACAGATACGCAGTATTTT | CASSQESSGYTDTQYF | TRBJ2-3 | TRBV4-1 | few | .
TGTGCCAGTAGTACGGGAACTTCTAATGAAAAACTGTTTTTT | CASSTGTSNEKLFF | TRBJ1-4 | TRBV19 | . | .
TGTGCCATCAGTACGGACAGCTCCTACGAGCAGTACTTC | CAISTDSSYEQYF | TRBJ2-7 | TRBV10-3 | . | .
TGTGCCAGCAGTTTGCAGAGGATAGCGGGGGCCCCGCCTACGCAGTATTTT | CASSLQRIAGAPPTQYF | TRBJ2-3 | TRBV12-3/TRBV12-4 | few | TRBD2
TGCGCCAGCAGGCAGGGGAACGCTAACTATGGCTACACCTTC | CASRQGNANYGYTF | TRBJ1-2 | TRBV5-1 | few | .
TGTGCCAGCAGTTACAGGGGAAGAATCTACGAGCAGTACTTC | CASSYRGRIYEQYF | TRBJ2-7 | TRBV27 | once | TRBD1
TGTGCCAGCAGATATAACACCGGGGAGCTGTTTTTT | CASRYNTGELFF | TRBJ2-2 | TRBV12-3/TRBV12-4 | many | .
TGCGCCAGCAGCTTGGAGGGGACTAGCGGCCTCACAGATACGCAGTATTTT | CASSLEGTSGLTDTQYF | TRBJ2-3 | TRBV5-1 | few | TRBD2
TGCGCCAGCAGCGAGGGACTCCCGAACACTGAAGCTTTCTTT | CASSEGLPNTEAFF | TRBJ1-1 | TRBV10-2 | . | .
TGTGCCAGCAGTTCTTTGGGGACGGCTGGTAGGGCCCAGTACTTC | CASSSLGTAGRAQYF | TRBJ2-5 | TRBV28 | few | .
TGTGCCAGCAGCCCCCCCGGACAGGGCACTGAAGCTTTCTTT | CASSPPGQGTEAFF | TRBJ1-1 | TRBV7-2 | few | TRBD1
TGTGCCACCCGGGACAGTAACTATGGCTACACCTTC | CATRDSNYGYTF | TRBJ1-2 | TRBV24-1 | . | TRBD1
TGCGCCAGCAGCTTCCCGGGGAGTGTGACTGAAGCTTTCTTT | CASSFPGSVTEAFF | TRBJ1-1 | TRBV5-1 | medium-sized | .
TGTGCCAGCAGCCTCTGGAGGGTAGCGGGGGAAAGCACAGATACGCAGTATTTT | CASSLWRVAGESTDTQYF | TRBJ2-3 | TRBV7-9 | few | TRBD2
TGTGCCAGCAGTAGGGTACATAACACTGAAGCTTTCTTT | CASSRVHNTEAFF | TRBJ1-1 | TRBV28 | . | .